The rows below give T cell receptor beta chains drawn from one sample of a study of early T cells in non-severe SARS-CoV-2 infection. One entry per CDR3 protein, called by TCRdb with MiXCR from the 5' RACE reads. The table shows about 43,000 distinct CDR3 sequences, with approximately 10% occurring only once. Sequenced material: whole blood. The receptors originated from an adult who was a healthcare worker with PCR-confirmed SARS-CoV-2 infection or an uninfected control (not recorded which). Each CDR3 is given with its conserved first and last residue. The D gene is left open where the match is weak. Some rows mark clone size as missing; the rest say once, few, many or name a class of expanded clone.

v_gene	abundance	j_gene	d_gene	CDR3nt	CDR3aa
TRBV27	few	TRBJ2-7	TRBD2	TGTGCCAGCAGTCCGATTAGTACTAGCGGATCCTACGAGCAGTACTTC	CASSPISTSGSYEQYF
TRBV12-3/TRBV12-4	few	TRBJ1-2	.	TGTGCCAGCAGTTCATCCAGGGAAGGCTACACCTTC	CASSSSREGYTF
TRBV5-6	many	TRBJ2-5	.	TGTGCCAGCACCCCCTGGGGGGGGCCCATGGAGACCCAGTACTTC	CASTPWGGPMETQYF
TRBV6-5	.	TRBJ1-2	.	TGTGCCAGCAGTTTCCTGGACGGTCGCTATGGCTACACCTTC	CASSFLDGRYGYTF
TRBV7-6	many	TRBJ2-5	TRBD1	TGTGCCAGCAGCTCGGGACAGGTGGGAGAGACCCAGTACTTC	CASSSGQVGETQYF
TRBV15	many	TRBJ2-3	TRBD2	TGTGCCACCAGCAAACTAGCGGACACAGATACGCAGTATTTT	CATSKLADTDTQYF
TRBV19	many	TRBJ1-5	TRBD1	TGTGCCAGTAACAAACTCGGACAGGGCAGCAATCAGCCCCAGCATTTT	CASNKLGQGSNQPQHF
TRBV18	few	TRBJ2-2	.	TGTGCCAGCTCACCAAATCGAGGGTCCACCGGGGAGCTGTTTTTT	CASSPNRGSTGELFF
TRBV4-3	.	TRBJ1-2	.	TGCGCCAGCAGCCAAGATCATGATCTTGGACAGATCTATGGCTACACCTTC	CASSQDHDLGQIYGYTF
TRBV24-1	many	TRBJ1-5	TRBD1	TGTGCCACCAGTGACCTGTCGACAGGGGTATTTCAGCCCCAGCATTTT	CATSDLSTGVFQPQHF
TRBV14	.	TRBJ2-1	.	TGTGCCAGCAGCCAATGGGGTTCTCCATCCAATGAGCAGTTCTTC	CASSQWGSPSNEQFF
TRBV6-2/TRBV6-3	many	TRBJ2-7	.	TGTGCCAGCAGTTACGCGGGGATCTACGAGCAGTACTTC	CASSYAGIYEQYF
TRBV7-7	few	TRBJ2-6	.	TGTGCTAGCAGCTTGGGGATCGCTGGGGCCAACGTCCTGACTTTC	CASSLGIAGANVLTF
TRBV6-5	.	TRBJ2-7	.	TGTGCCAGCAGTTACTGGGCAGGTGTCACCTACGAGCAGTACTTC	CASSYWAGVTYEQYF
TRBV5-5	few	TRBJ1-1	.	TGTGCCAGCAGCTTCGGGGACAACGCTGAAGCTTTCTTT	CASSFGDNAEAFF
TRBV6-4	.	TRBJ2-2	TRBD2	TGTGCCAGCAGTGTTGGACTAGCGGGCACCGGGGAGCTGTTTTTT	CASSVGLAGTGELFF
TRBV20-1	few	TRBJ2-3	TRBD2	TGCAGTGCCGCCGGTCAGCGGGGGGATACGCAGTATTTT	CSAAGQRGDTQYF
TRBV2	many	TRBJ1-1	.	TGTGCCAGCAGTGAAACAGGGCAGACTGAAGCTTTCTTT	CASSETGQTEAFF
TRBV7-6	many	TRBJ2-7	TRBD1	TGTGCCAGCAGCTCCAGACAGGGGGCCCACGAGCAGTACTTC	CASSSRQGAHEQYF
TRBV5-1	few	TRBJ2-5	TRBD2	TGCGCCAGCAGCTCAGCGGGGGGTTCGCAAGAGACCCAGTACTTC	CASSSAGGSQETQYF
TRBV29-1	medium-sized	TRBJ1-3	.	TGCAGCGTCCCTAGCAGGGTTTCTGGAAACACCATATATTTT	CSVPSRVSGNTIYF
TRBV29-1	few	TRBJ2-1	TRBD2	TGCAGCGAGTCCGGGGGGGCCGGAGACAATGAGCAGTTCTTC	CSESGGAGDNEQFF
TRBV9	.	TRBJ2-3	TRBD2	TGTGCCAGCAGCGTAGATAGCGGGGGACACACAGATACGCAGTATTTT	CASSVDSGGHTDTQYF
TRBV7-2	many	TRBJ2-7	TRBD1	TGTGCCAGCAGCCTGGCCGGGACAGCAACCTACGAGCAGTACTTC	CASSLAGTATYEQYF
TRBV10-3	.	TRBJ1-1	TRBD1	TGTGCCAGCCGGGACAGGGTAACTGAAGCTTTCTTT	CASRDRVTEAFF
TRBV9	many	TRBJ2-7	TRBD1	TGTGCCAGCAGCGTAGGGACAGGTACCCACGAGCAGTACTTC	CASSVGTGTHEQYF
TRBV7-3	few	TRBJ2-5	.	TGTGCCAGCAGCGCGGACCCGGGGGAGACCCAGTACTTC	CASSADPGETQYF
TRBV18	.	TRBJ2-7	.	TGTGCCAGCTCCCCAGGGTTAGACGAGCAGTACTTC	CASSPGLDEQYF
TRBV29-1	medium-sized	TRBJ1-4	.	TGCGCCAGTCGGGCAACTAATGAAAAACTGTTTTTT	CASRATNEKLFF
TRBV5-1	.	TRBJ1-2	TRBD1	TGCGCCAGCAGCTTGGAGTCAGGGGGCCTGGACTACTATGGCTACACCTTC	CASSLESGGLDYYGYTF
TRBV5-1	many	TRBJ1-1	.	TGCGCCAGCACCGTGACCCTAGGGACTGAAGCTTTCTTT	CASTVTLGTEAFF
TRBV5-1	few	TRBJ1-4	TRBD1	TGCGCCAGCAGCTTGGGCACAGGGGCTAATGAAAAACTGTTTTTT	CASSLGTGANEKLFF
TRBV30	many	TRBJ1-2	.	TGTGCAGTGGAGGAGGTCTATGGCTACACCTTC	CAVEEVYGYTF
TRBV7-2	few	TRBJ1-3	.	TGTGCCAGCAGCTACGGGGGGGCTTCTGGAAACACCATATATTTT	CASSYGGASGNTIYF
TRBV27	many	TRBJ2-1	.	TGTGCCACCAAGAGGTGGGGTAGGCCTCAAGTCTTC	CATKRWGRPQVF
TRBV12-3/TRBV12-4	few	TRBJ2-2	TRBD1	TGTGCCAGCAGTCCTCCCGGGACAGGGACCGGGGAGCTGTTTTTT	CASSPPGTGTGELFF
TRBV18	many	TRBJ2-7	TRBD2	TGTGCCAGCTCACAAACTAGCGGGGGGTCCTACGAGCAGTACTTC	CASSQTSGGSYEQYF
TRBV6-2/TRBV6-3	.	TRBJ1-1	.	TGTGCCAGCACCCTAGGAAGGAACACTGAAGCTTTCTTT	CASTLGRNTEAFF